A selection of T cell receptor beta chains follows, all from one sample in a study of cytomegalovirus exposure and HLA in healthy donors. Assay used: immunoSEQ multiplex PCR; TCRdb lists only in-frame clones, some missing. Of some 190,000 clones listed, 65% to 75% are singletons. Sequencing was carried out using PBMCs. The receptor set was obtained from a man aged 30 to 45 in good health and CMV-seropositive. Each CDR3 is given with its conserved first and last residue. Each record gives: clone size, V gene, J gene, D gene, CDR3 DNA, CDR3 protein. D genes are given only for firm matches. Size is omitted from some rows. Given values are once, few, many or a class for expanded clones.

.,TRBV4-3,TRBJ1-1,.,TGCGCCAGCAGCCAAGATCCCCACCTACGGGGTGAAGCTTTCTTT,CASSQDPHLRGEAFF
.,TRBV6-4,TRBJ1-2,TRBD1,TGTGCCAGCAGCCTAAACAGGGGAGTCGGCTATGGCTACACCTTC,CASSLNRGVGYGYTF
.,TRBV30,TRBJ1-1,.,TGTGCCTGGAGTGTAAAGGGGCTTGGAGCTTTCTTT,CAWSVKGLGAFF
.,TRBV20-1,TRBJ2-7,.,TGCAGTGGAGGCGTCGAGCAGTACTTC,CSGGVEQYF
.,TRBV18,TRBJ2-7,TRBD2,TGTGCCAGCTCACCCGGGACTAGCGGGAGCTTCCTTTACGAGCAGTACTTC,CASSPGTSGSFLYEQYF
.,TRBV9,TRBJ2-7,TRBD2,TGTGCCAGCAGCGTAGGTACTAGCGGGGTTTCGGAGCAGTACTTC,CASSVGTSGVSEQYF
once,TRBV10-3,TRBJ1-2,.,TGTGCCATCAGTGACAGGGCCTCCAACTATGGCTACACCTTC,CAISDRASNYGYTF
once,TRBV12-5,TRBJ1-1,.,TGTGCTAGTGCCCTCCCGGGGGGCACTGAAGCTTTCTTT,CASALPGGTEAFF
.,TRBV7-9,TRBJ2-7,TRBD2,TGTTCCAGCAGCTTCGCCGGGACTAGCTTTCCTTACGAGCAGTACTTC,CSSSFAGTSFPYEQYF
.,TRBV9,TRBJ2-7,TRBD1,TGTGCCAGCAGCGTCTCGGGACAGGGTTTGGAGCAGTACTTC,CASSVSGQGLEQYF
.,TRBV28,TRBJ1-1,TRBD1,TGTGCCAGCAGTCAACATACGGGACAGGGGAACACTGAAGCTTTCTTT,CASSQHTGQGNTEAFF
.,TRBV5-8,TRBJ1-1,TRBD1,TGTGCCACTTCCCGACAGGGTGGTTTGGGCACTGAAGCTTTCTTT,CATSRQGGLGTEAFF
.,TRBV28,TRBJ2-7,TRBD1,TGTGCCAGCAGTCCCGGGACAGGGAACGAGCAGTACTTC,CASSPGTGNEQYF
.,TRBV5-6,TRBJ2-7,.,TGTGCCAGCAGCCCGGAGGGGGCGCTGGGCGAGCAGTACTTC,CASSPEGALGEQYF
.,TRBV5-4,TRBJ1-1,TRBD1,TGTGCCAGCAGCTGGGACAGGGGAGTGACTGAAGCTTTCTTT,CASSWDRGVTEAFF
.,TRBV27,TRBJ2-7,TRBD1,TGTGCCAGCAGTTTAACTGGACAGGGAGCGAGCGAGCAGTACTTC,CASSLTGQGASEQYF
.,TRBV12-5,TRBJ2-2,TRBD1,TGTGCTAGTGGTTCCGACAGGGGTTACACCGGGGAGCTGTTTTTT,CASGSDRGYTGELFF
.,TRBV10-3,TRBJ2-5,.,TGTGCCATCAGTGTAGGGGGGGGCGGGGAGACCCAGTACTTC,CAISVGGGGETQYF
.,TRBV2,TRBJ1-1,.,TGTGCCAGCAACCAGGGCCCTCTGAACACTGAAGCTTTCTTT,CASNQGPLNTEAFF
.,TRBV23-1,TRBJ1-1,TRBD1,TGCGCCAGCAGTCAATCGGGGTGGGGGGGACAGGGGGCCGTGAACACTGAAGCTTTCTTT,CASSQSGWGGQGAVNTEAFF
.,TRBV9,TRBJ2-3,TRBD2,TGTGCCAGCGCTGGCGCGGGAGACACAGATACGCAGTATTTT,CASAGAGDTDTQYF
.,TRBV5-1,TRBJ2-7,TRBD1,TGCGCCAGCAGCTGGGGGACAGGGGGGGTCTCCTACGAGCAGTACTTC,CASSWGTGGVSYEQYF
.,TRBV27,TRBJ2-7,TRBD2,TGTGCCAGCCGGACCGTGGGCGGGAGGGCCTACGAGCAGTACTTC,CASRTVGGRAYEQYF
.,TRBV19,TRBJ2-5,.,TGTGCCAGTAGTAAAGCTCAGGGTGGAAGGCGAGAGACCCAGTACTTC,CASSKAQGGRRETQYF
.,TRBV7-9,TRBJ2-7,TRBD2,TGTTCCAGCAGATCCTCTAGCGGGGGGGAGGAGCAGTACTTC,CSSRSSSGGEEQYF
.,TRBV7-9,TRBJ2-7,TRBD1,TGTTCCAGCAGCACCGGGACAGGGTCTTACGAGCAGTACTTC,CSSSTGTGSYEQYF
.,TRBV9,TRBJ2-6,.,TGTGCCAGCAGCGTAGGAGGTCGGACTCCACTGGGGGCCAACGTCCTGACTTTC,CASSVGGRTPLGANVLTF
.,TRBV9,TRBJ1-1,.,TGTGCCAGCAGCGCCGGAGGTACTGAAGCTTTCTTT,CASSAGGTEAFF
.,TRBV30,TRBJ1-6,TRBD1,TGTGCCTGGAGTTCCGGGACAGGGTATTCACCCCTCCACTTT,CAWSSGTGYSPLHF
few,TRBV5-1,TRBJ2-5,.,TGCGCCAGCAGCTTGGAGCGGTTACAAGAGACCCAGTACTTC,CASSLERLQETQYF
once,TRBV11-3,TRBJ2-7,.,TGTGCCAGCAGCTCCAACTCTGGCGGGACCTACGAGCAGTACTTC,CASSSNSGGTYEQYF
.,TRBV7-3,TRBJ2-1,TRBD2,TGTGCCAGCAGCTACGAGCGGGGATACAATGAGCAGTTCTTC,CASSYERGYNEQFF
.,TRBV2,TRBJ1-2,.,TGTGCCAGCAGTGCCGCCGGGAGTTCTTATGGCTACACCTTC,CASSAAGSSYGYTF
.,TRBV12-5,TRBJ2-3,TRBD2,TGTGCTAGTGGGTCCGTAGCGGGGGGGGTCACAGATACGCAGTATTTT,CASGSVAGGVTDTQYF
.,TRBV7-8,TRBJ1-1,.,TGTGCCAGCAGCTCCCCCCAGGGGTTCGACACTGAAGCTTTCTTT,CASSSPQGFDTEAFF
.,TRBV27,TRBJ2-7,.,TGTGCCAGCAGTTTATACGGGGGAGGAACGTACGAGCAGTACTTC,CASSLYGGGTYEQYF
.,TRBV2,TRBJ1-1,.,TGTGCCAGCAGTGACAGGAACACTGAAGCTTTCTTT,CASSDRNTEAFF
.,TRBV11-2,TRBJ2-5,TRBD1,TGTGCCAGCAGCCTAGGGCAGGGGGTGACCCAGTACTTC,CASSLGQGVTQYF
.,TRBV7-2,TRBJ1-2,TRBD1,TGTGCCAGCACCCCCCTGGGACAGAACTATGGCTACACCTTC,CASTPLGQNYGYTF
few,TRBV2,TRBJ2-3,.,TGTGCCAGCAGTGAGGCGGGGCCGGCAGATACGCAGTATTTT,CASSEAGPADTQYF
.,TRBV19,TRBJ2-3,.,TGTGCCAGTAGCCTGACGGGAAGGGGCACAGATACGCAGTATTTT,CASSLTGRGTDTQYF
.,TRBV4-1,TRBJ2-5,TRBD2,TGCGCCAGCAGCCAAGATGGGTCTAGCGGGTACCAAGAGACCCAGTACTTC,CASSQDGSSGYQETQYF
.,TRBV28,TRBJ2-7,.,TGTGCCAGCACGGGGGACGTCTACGAGCAGTACTTC,CASTGDVYEQYF
.,TRBV5-4,TRBJ2-7,TRBD2,TGTGCCAGCAGCTTAGCGGGAGGGTTCGAGGAGCAGTACTTC,CASSLAGGFEEQYF
.,TRBV7-2,TRBJ2-7,TRBD2,TGTGCCAGCAGCTTAGGGAGCGGGAGCGGATACGAGCAGTACTTC,CASSLGSGSGYEQYF
.,TRBV7-2,TRBJ1-4,.,TGTGCCAGCAGCTCGGTCGCTGAAAAACTGTTTTTT,CASSSVAEKLFF
few,TRBV28,TRBJ1-4,TRBD1,TGTGCCAGCAGTTTACCGACAGGGTCAGGGGAAAAACTGTTTTTT,CASSLPTGSGEKLFF